A single sample is the source of the 7 T cell receptor beta chains below, sequenced in a study of control samples from healthy donors and cancer patients. Measured with immunoSEQ multiplex PCR; TCRdb has only the in-frame clones, and not every one. The sample contains about 120,000 clones, 85% to 90% of which appear only once. Source material: blood. The receptors originated from a man aged 25 to 40 in good health.

The rearrangement joins TRBV11-3 to TRBJ2-7; D tentatively reads TRBD1 or TRBD2 (5 bases each). The CDR3 length is 15 residues. The V gene's germline CDR1 is SGHNT and CDR2 YENEEA. The germline V and J ends were trimmed by 6 bases and 2 bases, with 17 bases remaining between them. In DNA form, the CDR3 reads TGTGCCAGCAGTTTAAACCGGGACGGCCCCTACGAGCAGTACTTC. It codes for CASSLNRDGPYEQYF.

The genes are TRBV3-1 (or the pseudogene TRBV3-2) and TRBJ2-5, with D tentatively TRBD2 (6 bases). With 8 bases removed from V and 8 bases from J, the gap between germline ends came to 24 bases. The CDR3 contains 15 residues. CDR1 LGHDT and CDR2 YNNKEL come from the germline V gene (reference sequence). The CDR3 bases are TGTGCCAGCCTCAGCGAGGCGGGGCTGCGCCGCACCCAGTACTTC. It specifies CASLSEAGLRRTQYF.

This chain links TRBV2 with TRBJ2-1, with 9 positions matching TRBD1. The CDR3 runs to 15 residues. Germline lookup yields CDR1 SNHLY and CDR2 FYNNEI. V was clipped by 5 bases and J by 3 bases; unmatched bases: 5. The CDR3 reads CASSRDRENYNEQFF. The CDR3 bases are TGTGCCAGCAGTAGGGACAGGGAGAACTACAATGAGCAGTTCTTC. The entire variable domain, with the rest obtained from reference TRBV2 and TRBJ2-1, is as follows: EPEVTQTPSHQVTQMGQEVILRCVPISNHLYFYWYRQILGQKVEFLVSFYNNEISEKSEIFDDQFSVERPDGSNFTLKIRSTKLEDSAMYFCASSRDRENYNEQFFGPGTRLTVL.

The V call is TRBV11-3, the J call TRBJ2-5; tentative D call: TRBD1 (6 bases). CDR3 length equals 14 residues. Deletions cut 2 bases from V and 0 bases from J, with 7 bases between. Germline V CDR1 and CDR2: SGHNT, YENEEA. This CDR3 reads CASSLRTDQETQYF. In DNA form, the CDR3 reads TGTGCCAGCAGCTTAAGGACAGACCAAGAGACCCAGTACTTC.

The chain combines TRBV10-2 with TRBJ1-4; D gene ambiguous. The ends were cut back, 3 bases at V and 6 bases at J, with 5 bases in the middle. CDR1 and CDR2 (germline): WSHSY, SAAADI. The CDR3 length is 12 residues. DNA for the CDR3: TGCGCCAGCAGTGACAGCGATGAAAAACTGTTTTTT. Residues: CASSDSDEKLFF.

CDR3 loop: CASSEIGPTNTGELFF. CDR3 coding DNA: TGTGCCAGCAGTGAAATCGGCCCAACGAACACCGGGGAGCTGTTTTTT. This chain joins TRBV2 and TRBJ2-2; D is unclear. The V and J ends lost 2 bases and 0 bases respectively, with 10 bases between them. The CDR3 is 16 amino acids. Germline V gene data show CDR1 as SNHLY and CDR2 as FYNNEI.

CDR3 bases: TGTGCCTGGAGTGTACAAGAGGGGGACGGCTACACCTTC. Protein product: CAWSVQEGDGYTF. The chain recombines TRBV30 with TRBJ1-2; a possible D gene is TRBD1 (6 bases). Between the trimmed V and J ends, which lost 0 bases and 8 bases, there was a span of 13 bases. The germline CDR1 and CDR2 sequences are GTSNPN and SVGIG (reference sequence). The CDR3 covers 13 residues.